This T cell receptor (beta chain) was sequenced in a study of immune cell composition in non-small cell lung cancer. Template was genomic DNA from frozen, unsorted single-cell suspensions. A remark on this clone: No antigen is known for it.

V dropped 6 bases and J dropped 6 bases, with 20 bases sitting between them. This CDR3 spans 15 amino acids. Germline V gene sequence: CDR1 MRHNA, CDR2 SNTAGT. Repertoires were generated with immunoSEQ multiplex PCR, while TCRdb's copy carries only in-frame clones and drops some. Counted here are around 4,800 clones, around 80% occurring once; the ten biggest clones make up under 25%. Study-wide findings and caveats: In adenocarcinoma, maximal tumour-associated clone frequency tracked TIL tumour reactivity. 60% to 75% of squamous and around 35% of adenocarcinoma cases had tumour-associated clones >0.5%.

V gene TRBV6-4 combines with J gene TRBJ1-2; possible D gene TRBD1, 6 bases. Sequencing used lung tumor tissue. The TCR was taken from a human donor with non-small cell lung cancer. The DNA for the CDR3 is TGTGCCAGCAGCCGGGTAGCGGGGACATCTGATGGCTACACCTTC. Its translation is CASSRVAGTSDGYTF.